Below, one T cell receptor beta chain is given with its context. The antigen remains unidentified. The CDR3 contains 14 residues. Germline-derived CDR1 and CDR2 are GTSNPN and SVGIG (reference sequence). The trim removed 2 bases at V and 14 bases at J, leaving 11 bases unmatched. This specimen belongs to a study of OX40 agonist ivuxolimab in advanced cancers. Profiled with immunoSEQ multiplex PCR; TCRdb holds only in-frame clones, not every one. The sample lists tens of thousands of clones, 92% seen once, with 0.44% in the top ten. Study outcomes and limitations: Low normalized clonal expansion also occurred in some nonresponding patients.

This sequence originates from an adult with an advanced solid tumor such as melanoma, head and neck, liver or kidney cancer. The V and J genes are TRBV30 and TRBJ2-2, with 10 bases matching TRBD1. The material was CD4+ or CD8+ T cells sorted from blood, obtained in a trial of the OX40 agonist ivuxolimab. CDR3 DNA: TGTGCCTGGAGTACCGGGACAGGGGAACGGTGTCTGTTTTTT. Protein: CAWSTGTGERCLFF. The whole variable domain, remainder taken from reference TRBV30 and TRBJ2-2, is SQTIHQWPATLVQPVGSPLSLECTVEGTSNPNLYWYRQAAGRGLQLLFYSVGIGQISSEVPQNLSASRPQDRQFILSSKKLLLSDSGFYLCAWSTGTGERCLFFGEGSRLTVL.